This note documents a single T cell receptor (beta chain) sequence. Autoimmune disease history or systemic immunosuppression barred patients. Clones were read by immunoSEQ multiplex PCR, and TCRdb kept only the in-frame ones, dropping some. The sample lists roughly 69,000 clones, roughly 89% occurring once. The data stem from a study of OX40 agonist ivuxolimab in advanced cancers. This receptor was obtained from an adult with an advanced solid tumor such as melanoma, head and neck, liver or kidney cancer. This sample comprised CD4+ or CD8+ T cells sorted from blood, obtained in a trial of the OX40 agonist ivuxolimab.

The CDR3 sequence: CSVVGFGAGTGGLYTEAFF. In DNA form, the CDR3 reads TGCAGCGTTGTAGGGTTTGGAGCCGGGACAGGGGGTTTGTACACTGAAGCTTTCTTT. This sequence joins TRBV29-1 and TRBJ1-1; 11 bases map to TRBD1. V shed 4 bases and J 3 bases; nucleotides not matched to a gene: 19. CDR1 and CDR2 (germline): SQVTM, ANQGSEA. The CDR3 covers 19 residues.